This TCR beta chain stems from a study of CD8 T cells in ankylosing spondylitis. Whole-study findings and limits: Reports say disease-linked clones showed up significantly more in matched ankylosing spondylitis synovial fluid. Ankylosing spondylitis blood appeared to be characterized by a TCR beta motif of about 8 highly homologous variants.

This clonotype came up many times. Antigen: not known. Looked up from germline, CDR1 is SGHAT and CDR2 is FQNNGV. Trimming removed 9 bases at V and 3 bases at J, with 13 bases between. The CDR3 has 13 residues. TCRdb analysed the 5' RACE reads with MiXCR anew, one entry per CDR3 protein. The sample includes 100,000 to 150,000 distinct CDR3 sequences, 11% seen only once; the top ten take 4.1%. The sequence was collected from a female donor with ankylosing spondylitis or in good health (not recorded which). The chain links TRBV11-2 to TRBJ2-3, with a possible D match to TRBD1 (6 bases). Material: blood, either unsorted or a sorted T cell fraction (not recorded which). The CDR3 reads CASVYRDTDTQYF. The CDR3 coding sequence is TGTGCCAGTGTATACAGGGATACAGATACGCAGTATTTT.